A selection of T cell receptor beta chains follows, all from one sample in a study of blood T cell repertoires in COVID-19. Sequenced by immunoSEQ multiplex PCR; TCRdb stores in-frame clones only, minus some. The sample yields roughly 87,000 clones, approximately 88% seen once. The sequenced sample consisted of peripheral blood. The receptors derive from a man aged 60 to 69 with acute or convalescent COVID-19. CDR3s include the opening cysteine and the closing phenylalanine or tryptophan. Fields, in order: CDR3 protein, V gene, J gene, D gene. D genes are given only for firm matches.

CASSVQGASDTQYF	TRBV9	TRBJ2-3	TRBD1
CASSFPGLQETQYF	TRBV18	TRBJ2-5	NA
CSVEGLASSYEQYF	TRBV29-1	TRBJ2-7	NA
CASSGGTGGYTF	TRBV19	TRBJ1-2	NA
CAISPSGSWNEQFF	TRBV10-3	TRBJ2-1	TRBD2
CASSDPGQNTEAFF	TRBV10-1	TRBJ1-1	NA
CARDRDEQYF	TRBV10-3	TRBJ2-7	TRBD1
CASSLVSVDEQFF	TRBV5-1	TRBJ2-1	NA
CASSIGGYEQYF	TRBV19	TRBJ2-7	NA
CASSLPGQGNFEQYF	TRBV5-6	TRBJ2-7	TRBD1
CASSSLGLTGLSEAFF	TRBV9	TRBJ1-1	TRBD1
CASSLVGRGPQHF	TRBV12-3/TRBV12-4	TRBJ1-5	NA
CATSRDRTSGGVYNEQFF	TRBV15	TRBJ2-1	TRBD2
CASSMNAGTLISGANVLTF	TRBV5-1	TRBJ2-6	NA
CAWKQSPGDTEAFF	TRBV30	TRBJ1-1	NA
CASSLDRGRGTTNEKLFF	TRBV11-2	TRBJ1-4	TRBD1
CSVVPLKGQGAYEQYF	TRBV29-1	TRBJ2-7	TRBD1
CASSLGLGPDTQYF	TRBV5-6	TRBJ2-3	NA
CASSLGTGGMNEKLFF	TRBV7-9	TRBJ1-4	TRBD1
CASSPREGVSGEQYF	TRBV7-8	TRBJ2-7	NA